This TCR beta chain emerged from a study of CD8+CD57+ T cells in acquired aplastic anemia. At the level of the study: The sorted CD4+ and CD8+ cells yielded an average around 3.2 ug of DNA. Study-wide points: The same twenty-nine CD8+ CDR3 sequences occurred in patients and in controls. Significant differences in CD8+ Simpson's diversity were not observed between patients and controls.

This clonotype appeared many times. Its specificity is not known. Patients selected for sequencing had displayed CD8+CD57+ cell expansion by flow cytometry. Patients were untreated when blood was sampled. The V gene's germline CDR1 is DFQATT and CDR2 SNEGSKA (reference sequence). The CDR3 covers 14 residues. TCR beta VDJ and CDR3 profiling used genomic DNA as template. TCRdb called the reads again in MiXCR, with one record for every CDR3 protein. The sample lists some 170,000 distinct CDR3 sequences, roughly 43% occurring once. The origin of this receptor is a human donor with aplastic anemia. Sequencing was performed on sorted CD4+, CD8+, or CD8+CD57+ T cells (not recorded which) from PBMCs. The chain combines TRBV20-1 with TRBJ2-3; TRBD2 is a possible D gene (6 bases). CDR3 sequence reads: CRAGVGGLSDTQYF. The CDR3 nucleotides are TGCAGAGCTGGGGTCGGGGGTTTGTCAGATACGCAGTATTTT.